This entry lists 18 T cell receptor beta chains sequenced from one sample in a study of blood T cells in healthy people across ages. A second about 7 to 12 cycle PCR used barcoded and J-beta primers. One entry per CDR3 protein, called by TCRdb with MiXCR from the 5' RACE reads. The sample consists of approximately 1.5 million distinct CDR3 sequences, approximately 43% of them appearing once. Sequenced input: blood. Receptor source: a woman aged 18-29 years in good health.

In DNA, the CDR3 is TGTGCCAGCGCCCTGGGGAGCCCTCATCAGCCCCAGCATTTT. Its protein is CASALGSPHQPQHF. This rearrangement joins TRBV12-3 or TRBV12-4 to TRBJ1-5; D remains unclear. The ends were cut back, 8 bases at V and 5 bases at J, with 16 bases in the middle. CDR3 size: 14 residues.

This chain connects TRBV7-9 to TRBJ1-2, with a weak D call TRBD1 (5 bases). The germline V and J ends were trimmed by 5 bases and 4 bases, with 17 bases remaining between them. The CDR3 sequence is 15 residues long. CDR1 is SEHNR and CDR2 is FQNEAQ in the germline V gene (reference sequence). As DNA, the CDR3 is TGTGCCAGCAGCGTCGCGGGGCCGGTGGGCTATGGCTACACCTTC. Residues: CASSVAGPVGYGYTF.

This chain connects TRBV7-3 to TRBJ2-5; 9 positions agree with TRBD1. This CDR3 is built from 14 residues. CDR1 and CDR2 from the germline V gene are SGHTA and FQGTGA. Losses at the gene ends were 3 bases for V and 11 bases for J; bases not matched to a gene: 10. The CDR3 region has the DNA TGTGCCAGCAGCTTCACAGGGGGCGCAGATGAGCAGTACTTC. Encoded protein: CASSFTGGADEQYF.

The V gene is TRBV21-1, the J gene TRBJ2-1. TRBV21-1 is a listed pseudogene. This CDR3 is 16 amino acids long. The CDR3 DNA follows: TGTGCCAGCAGCCTTGAAGAGACAAGCTCCTGCAATGAGCAGTTCTTC. Its protein is CASSLEETSSCNEQFF.

The chain couples TRBV6-5 to TRBJ2-5; perhaps TRBD2 as D (6 bases). The assigned J gene may be wrong: the sequence end matches TRBJ2-7 better. The germline V gene has CDR1 MNHEY and CDR2 SVGAGI. The CDR3 contains 15 residues. DNA for the CDR3: TGTGCCAGCAGCATCCCTGGGCGGGAAACCCACGAGCAGTACTTC. Residues: CASSIPGRETHEQYF.

This clonotype has only a few counts. The chain links TRBV5-5 to TRBJ2-5, with D maybe TRBD2 (6 bases). The germline V gene encodes CDR1 SGHKS and CDR2 YYEKEE (reference sequence). The CDR3 spans 15 residues. V lost 4 bases and J lost 9, with 22 bases in between. CDR3: CASSTGLGGSQAQYF. CDR3 DNA: TGTGCCAGCAGCACGGGACTCGGGGGTAGTCAGGCCCAGTACTTC.

This clonotype was counted a few times. The rearrangement joins TRBV20-1 to TRBJ2-1; 7 positions match TRBD2. There are 14 residues in the CDR3. From germline, CDR1 is DFQATT and CDR2 SNEGSKA (reference sequence). The V gene end was trimmed by 4 bases and the J gene end by 0 bases; junction bases not matched to a gene: 3. The CDR3 DNA reads TGCAGTGCTATACTAGCGCACTCCTACAATGAGCAGTTCTTC. Translating it yields CSAILAHSYNEQFF.

Notes on this clonotype: A much larger clone differs from this one at a single base, so this may be a read error. The rearrangement uses TRBV29-1 and TRBJ2-1; 7 bases fit TRBD2. With V trimmed by 7 bases and J by 4 bases, 7 bases remained unmatched. This CDR3 is 13 amino acids long. Germline-derived CDR1 and CDR2 are SQVTM and ANQGSEA. Here the CDR3 reads CSALTSAYNEQFF. The CDR3, as DNA: TGCAGCGCTCTCACTAGCGCATACAATGAGCAGTTCTTC.

This clonotype was seen a few times. The genes are TRBV12-5 and TRBJ2-5; 13 nucleotides align to TRBD2. The assigned J gene may be wrong: the sequence end matches TRBJ2-7 better. The V gene's germline CDR1 is LGHNT and CDR2 FRNRAP. The CDR3 length is 15 residues. CDR3: CASAMGLAGQYEQYF. The CDR3 DNA reads TGTGCTAGTGCCATGGGACTAGCGGGACAGTACGAGCAGTACTTC.

The chain has TRBV30 and TRBJ1-2; D unresolved. There are 11 residues in the CDR3. Looked up from germline, CDR1 is GTSNPN and CDR2 is SVGIG (reference sequence). With 3 bases removed from V and 8 bases from J, the gap between germline ends came to 10 bases. CDR3 coding DNA: TGTGCCTGGAGAAGGGTGAGGGGCTACACCTTC. It is translated as CAWRRVRGYTF.

This clonotype was detected ten times or more. V and J are TRBV28 and TRBJ2-5, with D unresolved. The CDR3 contains 13 residues. Germline loops: CDR1 MDHEN, CDR2 SYDVKM. V lost 2 bases and J lost 7, with 11 bases in between. The CDR3 region is CASSLGPFGTQYF. The CDR3 DNA reads TGTGCCAGCAGTTTAGGTCCCTTTGGGACCCAGTACTTC.

A word on this clonotype: A junction boundary mismatches the germline segment, possibly from a read error. The chain carries TRBV5-1 and TRBJ2-5, with a tentative D call TRBD1 (6 bases). The end of the DNA aligns better with TRBJ2-7, so the J call may be wrong. The CDR3 totals 14 residues. CDR1 and CDR2 (germline): SGHRS, YFSETQ. The DNA for the CDR3 is TGCGCCGGCAGCTTTGGGGGCGTAGACTACGAGCAGTACTTC. This encodes CAGSFGGVDYEQYF.

CDR3 sequence reads: CSAASGRGDTQYF. CDR3 DNA: TGCAGTGCCGCGAGCGGGAGAGGGGATACGCAGTATTTT. The chain employs TRBV20-1 and TRBJ2-3, with 8 bases aligning to TRBD2. Germline V gives CDR1 DFQATT, CDR2 SNEGSKA (reference sequence). Trimming cost V 6 bases and J 6 bases; bases outside gene matches: 8. The CDR3 length is 13 residues.

The chain is built from TRBV7-9 and TRBJ2-1; TRBD1 is a possible D gene (5 bases). This CDR3 region has 15 residues. Germline V gene sequence: CDR1 SEHNR, CDR2 FQNEAQ (reference sequence). Trimming took 2 bases from V and 6 from J, leaving 14 bases between them. In DNA, the CDR3 is TGTGCCAGCAGCTTAATTGGTTCAGGGCGCAATGAGCAGTTCTTC. This codes for CASSLIGSGRNEQFF.

This clonotype was seen once. The genes are TRBV11-2 and TRBJ2-1; the match to TRBD1 covers 8 bases. The CDR3 consists of 16 residues. The J segment lost 7 bases and the V segment lost 5 bases, leaving 13 bases of the junction unmatched. Germline CDR1 SGHAT, CDR2 FQNNGV. CDR3 sequence reads: CASSQLDRGFGNEQFF. The CDR3 region has the DNA TGTGCCAGCAGCCAACTAGACAGGGGCTTTGGGAATGAGCAGTTCTTC. Looking up the rest from reference TRBV11-2 and TRBJ2-1 gives the full variable domain: EAGVAQSPRYKIIEKRQSVAFWCNPISGHATLYWYQQILGQGPKLLIQFQNNGVVDDSQLPKDRFSAERLKGVDSTLKIQPAKLEDSAVYLCASSQLDRGFGNEQFFGPGTRLTVL.

This clonotype turned up a few times. V gene TRBV9 combines with J gene TRBJ2-7; tentatively, D is TRBD1 or TRBD2 (5 bases each). This CDR3 has 14 amino acids. Germline V gene lookup returns CDR1 SGDLS and CDR2 YYNGEE. V was pared by 2 bases and J by 5 bases, with 14 bases between. CDR3 sequence reads: CASSVYSGTHEQYF. Written as DNA, the CDR3 is TGTGCCAGCAGCGTTTATTCAGGGACCCACGAGCAGTACTTC.

CDR3 region: CSAIPRVFSFRANVLTF. In DNA form, the CDR3 reads TGCAGTGCCATACCCAGGGTATTTAGTTTTAGGGCCAACGTCCTGACTTTC. J is TRBJ2-6 and V is TRBV20-1, with D possibly being TRBD1 (5 bases). Trimming stripped 6 bases from V and 5 bases from J, with 23 bases between. Germline V gene data show CDR1 as DFQATT and CDR2 as SNEGSKA (reference sequence). This CDR3 comprises 17 residues.

The chain carries TRBV7-2 and TRBJ1-5; D is unclear. CDR1 is SGHTA and CDR2 is FQGNSA in the germline V gene. The ends were cut back, 0 bases at V and 4 bases at J, with 13 bases in the middle. This CDR3 is 16 amino acids long. The chain's CDR3 is CASSLASGRSNQPQHF. The CDR3 nucleotides are TGTGCCAGCAGCTTAGCTTCCGGCAGGTCTAATCAGCCCCAGCATTTT.